This T cell receptor beta chain was recovered during a study of PD-L1 blockade in urothelial cancer. On the study more broadly: Analysis of blood occurred 3 weeks (second dose) and 6 weeks after treatment start.

V lost 0 bases, J lost 3 bases, and 1 base stayed unmatched. This CDR3 spans 14 amino acids. The germline CDR1 and CDR2 sequences are SGHDT and YYEEEE. Profiled with immunoSEQ multiplex PCR; TCRdb holds only in-frame clones, not every one. The sample lists 70,000 to 80,000 clones; about 82% were seen once. This sample's time point: pretreatment peripheral blood. V usage is TRBV5-6 and J usage is TRBJ2-7; 9 positions agree with TRBD1. This sample comprised PBMCs, obtained around atezolizumab (anti-PD-L1) treatment. The sequence was collected from a middle-aged man with urothelial cancer. Here the CDR3 reads CASSLGQGDYEQYF. CDR3 bases: TGTGCCAGCAGCTTGGGACAGGGGGACTACGAGCAGTACTTC.